The entry that follows covers one T cell receptor beta chain sequence. Other DNA sequences in the same sample also yield this CDR3. This sample stems from a study of cytomegalovirus exposure and HLA in healthy donors. Primers for the PCR totalled 60 Vbeta and 13 Jbeta. Profiling relied on immunoSEQ multiplex PCR, and the TCRdb table lists in-frame clones only, not all of them. The data show some 120,000 clones, approximately 84% seen once. V was shortened by 7 bases and J by 3 bases, with 15 bases between the two germline ends. Germline V gene lookup returns CDR1 GTSNPN and CDR2 SVGIG (reference sequence). The CDR3 runs 13 residues.

V is TRBV30 and J is TRBJ1-1; D is unclear. The specimen was PBMCs. This TCR was recovered from a man younger than 35 in good health and CMV-seropositive. CDR3 coding DNA: TGTGCCTTCAACCTCTGGAGGGACACTGAAGCTTTCTTT. Translated, it gives CAFNLWRDTEAFF.